The present T cell receptor (beta chain) was sequenced within a study of OX40 agonist ivuxolimab in advanced cancers. Across the study: Mean age approximately 59 years, range about 20 to 79; roughly 80% male. Earlier treatment with anti-PD-1, anti-PD-L1 or anti-CTLA-4 was permitted, and over 35% had received some.

Study conclusions and caveats: Certain nonresponders additionally had low normalized T-cell clonal expansion. Compared with others, partial responders at 0.1-3.0 mg/kg displayed clonal expansion among the lowest.

As to this clone: Its specificity is not known.

This CDR3 is built from 14 residues. Germline CDR1 reads SGHRS; CDR2 reads YFSETQ. The V end lost 5 bases, the J end lost 0 bases, and 10 bases lay between the germline ends. Repertoires were generated with immunoSEQ multiplex PCR, while TCRdb's copy carries only in-frame clones and drops some. This table has 78,000 or so clones, around nine tenths appearing once. Sequences were derived from CD4+ or CD8+ T cells sorted from blood, sampled in a trial of the OX40 agonist ivuxolimab. The V call is TRBV5-1, the J call TRBJ2-3, with D perhaps matching TRBD1 (5 bases). The clonotype originates from an adult with an advanced solid tumor such as melanoma, head and neck, liver or kidney cancer. Here the CDR3 DNA reads TGCGCCAGCAGTCCAGGGCCCAGCACAGATACGCAGTATTTT. Translated: CASSPGPSTDTQYF.